The clone carrying this TCR beta chain was counted a few times. Its matching antigen is unknown. This record comes from a study of T-cell memory formation after mild COVID-19. Looking at the study overall: In these data, TCR clusters were largely donor specific. General study points: Most CD4+ clones that shrank were in CM and EM, while CD8+ ones turned up in EMRA. Clones that got smaller from day 15 to 85 had even CD4/CD8, while clones growing later tipped toward CD4+. That cross-reactive memory joined was suggested by some responding clones appearing in pre-infection memory.

Via MiXCR, TCRdb re-called the 5' RACE reads, giving one row per CDR3 protein. The repertoire includes 400,000 to 500,000 distinct CDR3 sequences, around 24% of them detected once, and about 10% sits in the top ten. The origin of this receptor is an adult woman who had mild COVID-19 (a few samples of this study predate the infection). Cell type and time point are not known. Sequenced material: PBMCs or a T cell subset sorted from them (not recorded which).

CDR3 loop: CASSLYQGIGTEAFF. CDR3 coding DNA: TGCGCCAGCAGCTTGTACCAGGGGATCGGCACTGAAGCTTTCTTT. The J gene is TRBJ1-1, the V gene TRBV5-1; D possibly corresponds to TRBD1 (6 bases). Per germline, CDR1 SGHRS and CDR2 YFSETQ. Trimming took 1 base from V and 4 from J, leaving 14 bases between them. The CDR3 consists of 15 residues.